This record covers a single T cell receptor beta chain. This record belongs to a study of CD8 T cells in Susac syndrome. Healthy donors constituted the control group, matched for age and sex. Random-hexamer reverse transcription was applied to roughly 0.5 to 1 ug RNA. TCRdb analysed the immunoSEQ multiplex PCR reads with MiXCR anew, one entry per CDR3 protein. The data show 150,000 or so distinct CDR3 sequences, 92% seen once. V was pared by 2 bases and J by 0 bases, with 5 bases between. The CDR3 has 14 amino acids. Germline loops: CDR1 MNHEY, CDR2 SVGAGI. The sequence came from a human donor in good health. V usage is TRBV6-5 and J usage is TRBJ2-1; the D is unclear. The source material was CD4+ T cells from PBMCs. The CDR3 DNA sequence: TGTGCCAGCAGTTACGGAATCTCCTACAATGAGCAGTTCTTC. Protein: CASSYGISYNEQFF.